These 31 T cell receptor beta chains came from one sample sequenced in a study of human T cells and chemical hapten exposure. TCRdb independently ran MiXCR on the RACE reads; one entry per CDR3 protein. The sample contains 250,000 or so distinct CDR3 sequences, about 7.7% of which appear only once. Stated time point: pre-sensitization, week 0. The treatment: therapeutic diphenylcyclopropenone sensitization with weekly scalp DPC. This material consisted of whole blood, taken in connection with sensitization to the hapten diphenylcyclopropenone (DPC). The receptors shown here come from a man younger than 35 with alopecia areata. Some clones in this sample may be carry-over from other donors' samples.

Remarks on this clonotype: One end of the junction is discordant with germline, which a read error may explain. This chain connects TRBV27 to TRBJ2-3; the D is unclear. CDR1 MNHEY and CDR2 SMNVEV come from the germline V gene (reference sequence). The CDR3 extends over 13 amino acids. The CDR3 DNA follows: TGTGCCTGCAGTCCGACAAACACAGATACGCAGTATTTT. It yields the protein CACSPTNTDTQYF.

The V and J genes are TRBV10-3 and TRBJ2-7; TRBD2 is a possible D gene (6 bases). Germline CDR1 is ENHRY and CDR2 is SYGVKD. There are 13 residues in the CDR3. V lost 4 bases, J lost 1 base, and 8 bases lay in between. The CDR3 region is CAISGGTSYEQYV. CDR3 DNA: TGTGCCATCAGTGGGGGGACTTCCTACGAGCAGTACGTC.

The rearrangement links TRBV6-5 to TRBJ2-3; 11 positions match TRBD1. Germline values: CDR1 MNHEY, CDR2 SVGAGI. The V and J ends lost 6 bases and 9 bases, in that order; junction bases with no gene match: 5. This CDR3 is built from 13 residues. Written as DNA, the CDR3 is TGTGCCAGCAGCCCGGGACAGGGGGGCACGCAGTATTTT. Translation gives CASSPGQGGTQYF.

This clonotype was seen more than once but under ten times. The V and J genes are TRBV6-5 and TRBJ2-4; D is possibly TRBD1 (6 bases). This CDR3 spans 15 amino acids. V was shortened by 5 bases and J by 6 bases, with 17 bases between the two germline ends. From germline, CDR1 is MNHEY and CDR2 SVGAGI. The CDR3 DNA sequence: TGTGCCAGCAGTAGTTACCCTCAACAGGGAAACATTCAGTACTTC. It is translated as CASSSYPQQGNIQYF.

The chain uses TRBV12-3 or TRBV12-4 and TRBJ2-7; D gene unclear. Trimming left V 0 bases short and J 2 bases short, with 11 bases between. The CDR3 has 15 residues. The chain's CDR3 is CASSLAGPRTYEQYF. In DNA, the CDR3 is TGTGCCAGCAGTTTAGCGGGCCCGAGGACCTACGAGCAGTACTTC.

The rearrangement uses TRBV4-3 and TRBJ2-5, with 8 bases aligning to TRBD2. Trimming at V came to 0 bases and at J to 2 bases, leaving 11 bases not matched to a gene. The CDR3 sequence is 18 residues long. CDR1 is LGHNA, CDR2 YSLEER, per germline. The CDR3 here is CASSQDLNGGAVQETQYF. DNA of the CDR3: TGCGCCAGCAGCCAAGATCTAAACGGGGGGGCCGTGCAAGAGACCCAGTACTTC.

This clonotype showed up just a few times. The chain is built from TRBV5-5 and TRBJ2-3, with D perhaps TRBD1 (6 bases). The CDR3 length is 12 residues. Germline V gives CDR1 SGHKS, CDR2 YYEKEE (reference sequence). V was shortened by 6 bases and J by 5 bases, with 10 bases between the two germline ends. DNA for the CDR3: TGTGCCAGCACCGAAGGGGGAGATACGCAGTATTTT. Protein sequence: CASTEGGDTQYF.

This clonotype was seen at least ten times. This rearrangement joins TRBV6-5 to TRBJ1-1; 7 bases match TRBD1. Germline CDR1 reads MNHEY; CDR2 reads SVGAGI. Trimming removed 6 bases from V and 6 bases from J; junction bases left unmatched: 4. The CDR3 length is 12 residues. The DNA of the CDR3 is TGTGCCAGCAGCTACAGGGGTTCTGAAGCTTTCTTT. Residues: CASSYRGSEAFF.

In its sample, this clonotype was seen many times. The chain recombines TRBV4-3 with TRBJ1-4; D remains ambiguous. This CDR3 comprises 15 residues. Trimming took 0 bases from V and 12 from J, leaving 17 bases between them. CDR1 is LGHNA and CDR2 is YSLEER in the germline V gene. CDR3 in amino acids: CASSQEESTSGELFF. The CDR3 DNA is TGCGCCAGCAGCCAAGAAGAGAGCACCTCTGGGGAACTGTTTTTT.

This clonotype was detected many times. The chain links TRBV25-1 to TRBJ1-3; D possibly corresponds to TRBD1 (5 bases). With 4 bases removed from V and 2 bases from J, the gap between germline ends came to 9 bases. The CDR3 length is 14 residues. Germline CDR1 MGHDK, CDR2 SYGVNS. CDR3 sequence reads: CASSGGKTGNTIYF. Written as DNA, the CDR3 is TGTGCCAGCAGTGGGGGGAAGACTGGAAACACCATATATTTT.

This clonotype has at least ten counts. The CDR3 spells CASSLTETVYNSPLHF. The DNA for the CDR3 is TGTGCCAGCTCCCTGACAGAAACCGTCTATAATTCACCCCTCCACTTT. The V and J genes are TRBV18 and TRBJ1-6, with D possibly being TRBD1 (5 bases). This CDR3 is built from 16 residues. Trimming left V 6 bases short and J 3 bases short, with 15 bases between. Germline CDR1 is KGHSH and CDR2 is LQKENI.

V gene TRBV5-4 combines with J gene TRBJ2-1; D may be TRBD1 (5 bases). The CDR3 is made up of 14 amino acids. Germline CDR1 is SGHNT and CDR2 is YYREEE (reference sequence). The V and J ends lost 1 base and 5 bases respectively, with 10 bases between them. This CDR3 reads CASSLNRQNNEQFF. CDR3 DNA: TGTGCCAGCAGCTTGAATAGACAGAACAATGAGCAGTTCTTC.

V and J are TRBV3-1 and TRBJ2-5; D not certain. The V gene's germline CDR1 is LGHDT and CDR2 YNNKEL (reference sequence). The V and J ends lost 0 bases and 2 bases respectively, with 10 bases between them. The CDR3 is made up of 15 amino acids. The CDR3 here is CASSQDMGSQETQYF. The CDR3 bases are TGTGCCAGCAGCCAAGATATGGGTTCTCAAGAGACCCAGTACTTC.

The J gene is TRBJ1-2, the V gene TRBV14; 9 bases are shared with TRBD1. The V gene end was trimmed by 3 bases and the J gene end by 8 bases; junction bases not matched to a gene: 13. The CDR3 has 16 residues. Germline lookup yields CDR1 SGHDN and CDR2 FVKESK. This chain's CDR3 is CASSQAGTGSSWGYTF. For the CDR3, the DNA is TGTGCCAGCAGCCAGGCTGGGACAGGGTCTTCCTGGGGCTACACCTTC.

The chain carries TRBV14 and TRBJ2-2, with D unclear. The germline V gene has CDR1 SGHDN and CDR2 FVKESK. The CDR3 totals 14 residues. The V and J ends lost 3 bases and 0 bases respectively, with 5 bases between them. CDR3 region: CASSQLTNTGELFF. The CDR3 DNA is TGTGCCAGCAGCCAGCTCACGAACACCGGGGAGCTGTTTTTT.

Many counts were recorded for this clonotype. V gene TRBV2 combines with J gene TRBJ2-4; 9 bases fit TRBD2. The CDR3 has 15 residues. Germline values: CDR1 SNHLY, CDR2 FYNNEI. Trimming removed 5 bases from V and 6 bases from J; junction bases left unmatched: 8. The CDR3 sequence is CASSPFRGLANIQYF. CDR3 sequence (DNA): TGTGCCAGCAGTCCCTTTAGGGGACTAGCAAACATTCAGTACTTC.

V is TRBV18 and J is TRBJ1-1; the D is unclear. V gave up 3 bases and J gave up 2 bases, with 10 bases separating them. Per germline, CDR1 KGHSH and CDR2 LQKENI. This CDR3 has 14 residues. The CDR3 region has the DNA TGTGCCAGCTCACCGGGCAGCCAAAACACTGAAGCTTTCTTT. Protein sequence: CASSPGSQNTEAFF.

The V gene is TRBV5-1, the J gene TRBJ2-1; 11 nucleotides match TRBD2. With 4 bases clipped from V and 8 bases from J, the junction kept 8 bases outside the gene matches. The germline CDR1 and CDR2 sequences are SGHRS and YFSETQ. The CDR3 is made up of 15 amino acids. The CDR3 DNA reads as TGCGCCAGCAGCGTCCTAGCGGGGGGCACGCATGAGCAGTTCTTC. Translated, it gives CASSVLAGGTHEQFF.

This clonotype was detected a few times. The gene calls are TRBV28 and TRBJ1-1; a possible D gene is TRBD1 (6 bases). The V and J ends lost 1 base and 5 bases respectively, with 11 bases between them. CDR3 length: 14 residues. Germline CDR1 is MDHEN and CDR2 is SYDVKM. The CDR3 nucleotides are TGTGCCAGCAGTTTATCACAGGGAGGGACTGAAGCTTTCTTT. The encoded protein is CASSLSQGGTEAFF.

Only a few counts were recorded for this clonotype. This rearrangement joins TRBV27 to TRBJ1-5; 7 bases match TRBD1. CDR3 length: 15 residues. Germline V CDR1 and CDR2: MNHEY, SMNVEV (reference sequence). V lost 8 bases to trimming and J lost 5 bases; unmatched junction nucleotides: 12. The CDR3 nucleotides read TGTGCCAGCCGTAAACAGGGGCCCTCGGATCAGCCCCAGCATTTT. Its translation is CASRKQGPSDQPQHF.

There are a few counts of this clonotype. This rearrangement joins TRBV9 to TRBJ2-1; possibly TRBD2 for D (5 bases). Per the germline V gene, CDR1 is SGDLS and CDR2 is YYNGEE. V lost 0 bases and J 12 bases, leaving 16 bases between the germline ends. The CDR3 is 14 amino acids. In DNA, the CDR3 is TGTGCCAGCAGCGTAGAGGGATCGGGGTCTAGGCAGTTCTTC. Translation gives CASSVEGSGSRQFF.

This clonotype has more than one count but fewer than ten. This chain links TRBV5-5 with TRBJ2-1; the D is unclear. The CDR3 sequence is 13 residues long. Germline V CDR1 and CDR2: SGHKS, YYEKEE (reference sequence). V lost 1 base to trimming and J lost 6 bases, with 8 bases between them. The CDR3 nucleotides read TGTGCCAGCAGCTTGCCGTCGATCAATGAGCAGTTCTTC. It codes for CASSLPSINEQFF.

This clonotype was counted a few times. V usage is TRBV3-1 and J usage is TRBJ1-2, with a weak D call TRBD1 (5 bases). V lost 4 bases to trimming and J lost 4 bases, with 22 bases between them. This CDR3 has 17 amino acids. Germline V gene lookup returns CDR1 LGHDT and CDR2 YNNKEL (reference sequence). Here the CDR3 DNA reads TGTGCCAGCAGCCCCCTTCGCGGCAGGGCCAGTACCTATGGCTACACCTTC. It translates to CASSPLRGRASTYGYTF.

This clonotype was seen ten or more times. The CDR3 region has the DNA TGCAGAGGGGGTGGACAGGGCTATGGCTACACCTTC. It is translated as CRGGGQGYGYTF. This chain connects TRBV20-1 to TRBJ1-2; 8 bases map to TRBD1. The V gene's germline CDR1 is DFQATT and CDR2 SNEGSKA (reference sequence). There are 12 residues in the CDR3.

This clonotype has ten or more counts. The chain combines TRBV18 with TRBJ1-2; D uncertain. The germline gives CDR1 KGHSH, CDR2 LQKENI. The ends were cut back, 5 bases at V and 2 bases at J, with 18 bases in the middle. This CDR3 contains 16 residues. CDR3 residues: CASSAGSQVFNYGYTF. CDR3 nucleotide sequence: TGTGCCAGCTCAGCCGGCTCGCAGGTTTTCAACTATGGCTACACCTTC.

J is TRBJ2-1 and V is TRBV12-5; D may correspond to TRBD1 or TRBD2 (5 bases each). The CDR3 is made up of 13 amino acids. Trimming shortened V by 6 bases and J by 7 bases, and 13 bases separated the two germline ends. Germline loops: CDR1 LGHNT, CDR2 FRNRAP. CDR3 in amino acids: CASGLGTVNEQFF. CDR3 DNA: TGTGCTAGTGGCCTAGGGACCGTAAATGAGCAGTTCTTC.

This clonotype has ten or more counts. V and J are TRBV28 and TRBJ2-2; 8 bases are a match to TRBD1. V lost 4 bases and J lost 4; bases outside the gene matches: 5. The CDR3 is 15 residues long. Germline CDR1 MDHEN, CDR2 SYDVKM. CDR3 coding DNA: TGTGCCAGCAGTTCCGGACAGGGAACCACCGGGGAGCTGTTTTTT. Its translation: CASSSGQGTTGELFF.

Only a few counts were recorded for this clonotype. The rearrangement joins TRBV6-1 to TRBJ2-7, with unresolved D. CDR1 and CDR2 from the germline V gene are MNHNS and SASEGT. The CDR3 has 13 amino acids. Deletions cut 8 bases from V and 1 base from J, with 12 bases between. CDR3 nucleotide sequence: TGTGCCAGCGGGCAGGACCCTTCCTACGAGCAGTACGTC. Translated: CASGQDPSYEQYV.

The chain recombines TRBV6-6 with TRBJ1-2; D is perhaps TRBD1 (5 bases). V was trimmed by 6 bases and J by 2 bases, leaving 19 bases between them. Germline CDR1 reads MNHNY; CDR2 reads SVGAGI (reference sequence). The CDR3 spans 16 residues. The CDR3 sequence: CASSISRDPKNYGYTF. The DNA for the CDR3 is TGTGCCAGCAGCATCAGCAGGGACCCAAAAAACTATGGCTACACCTTC.

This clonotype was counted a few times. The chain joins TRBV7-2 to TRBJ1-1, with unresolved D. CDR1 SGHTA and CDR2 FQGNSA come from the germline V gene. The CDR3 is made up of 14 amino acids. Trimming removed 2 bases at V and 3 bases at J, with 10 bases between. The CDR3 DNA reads TGTGCCAGCAGCTTACGGGGTTTTTACACTGAAGCTTTCTTT. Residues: CASSLRGFYTEAFF.

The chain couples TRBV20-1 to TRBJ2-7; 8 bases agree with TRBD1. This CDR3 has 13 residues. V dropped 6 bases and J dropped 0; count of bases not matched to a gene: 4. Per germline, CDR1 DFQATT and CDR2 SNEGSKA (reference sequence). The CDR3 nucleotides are TGCAGTGCCAGGACAGGGAGCTCCTACGAGCAGTACTTC. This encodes CSARTGSSYEQYF.